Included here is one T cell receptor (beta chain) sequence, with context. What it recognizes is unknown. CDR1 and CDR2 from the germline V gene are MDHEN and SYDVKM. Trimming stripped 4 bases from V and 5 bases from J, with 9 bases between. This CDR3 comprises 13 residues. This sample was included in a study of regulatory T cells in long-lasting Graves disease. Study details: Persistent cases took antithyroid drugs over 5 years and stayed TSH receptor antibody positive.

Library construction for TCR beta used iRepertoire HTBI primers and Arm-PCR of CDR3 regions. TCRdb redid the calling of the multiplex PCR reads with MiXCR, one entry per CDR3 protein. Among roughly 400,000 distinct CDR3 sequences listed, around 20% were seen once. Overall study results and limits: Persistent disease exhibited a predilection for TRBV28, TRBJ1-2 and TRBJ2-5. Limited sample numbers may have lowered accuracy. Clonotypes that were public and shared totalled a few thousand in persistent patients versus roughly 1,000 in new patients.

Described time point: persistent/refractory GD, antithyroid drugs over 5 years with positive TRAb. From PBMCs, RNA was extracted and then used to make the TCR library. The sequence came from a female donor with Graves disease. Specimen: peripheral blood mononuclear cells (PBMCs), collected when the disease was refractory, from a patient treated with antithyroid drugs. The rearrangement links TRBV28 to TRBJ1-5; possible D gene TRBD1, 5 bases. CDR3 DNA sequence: TGTGCCAGCAGTTGGGACCTATATCAGCCCCAGCATTTT. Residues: CASSWDLYQPQHF.